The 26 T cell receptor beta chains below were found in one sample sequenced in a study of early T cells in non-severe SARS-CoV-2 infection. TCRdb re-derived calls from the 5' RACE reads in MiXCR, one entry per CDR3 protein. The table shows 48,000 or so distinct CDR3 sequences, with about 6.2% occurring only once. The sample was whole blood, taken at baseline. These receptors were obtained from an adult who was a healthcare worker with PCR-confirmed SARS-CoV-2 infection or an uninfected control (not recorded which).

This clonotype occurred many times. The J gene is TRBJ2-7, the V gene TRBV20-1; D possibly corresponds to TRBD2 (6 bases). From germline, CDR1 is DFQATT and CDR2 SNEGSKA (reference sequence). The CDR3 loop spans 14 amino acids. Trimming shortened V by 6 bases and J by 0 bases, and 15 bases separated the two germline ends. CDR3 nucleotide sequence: TGCAGTGCAGCCGGGACTCCCGCCTCCTACGAGCAGTACTTC. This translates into CSAAGTPASYEQYF.

In DNA form, the CDR3 reads TGTGCCACCGCATTTGGCAGTCCTCGTTTCCAAGAGACCCAGTACTTC. It encodes CATAFGSPRFQETQYF. The chain is built from TRBV15 and TRBJ2-5; D gene uncertain. The V end was cut by 8 bases, the J end by 1 base, with 20 bases between. Germline V gives CDR1 LNHNV, CDR2 YYDKDF (reference sequence). The CDR3 length is 16 residues.

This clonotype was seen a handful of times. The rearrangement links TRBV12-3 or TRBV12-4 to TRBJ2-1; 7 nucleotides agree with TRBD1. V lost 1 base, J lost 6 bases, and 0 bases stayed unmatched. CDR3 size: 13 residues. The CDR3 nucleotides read TGTGCCAGCAGTTTAGGACAGGGCAATGAGCAGTTCTTC. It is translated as CASSLGQGNEQFF.

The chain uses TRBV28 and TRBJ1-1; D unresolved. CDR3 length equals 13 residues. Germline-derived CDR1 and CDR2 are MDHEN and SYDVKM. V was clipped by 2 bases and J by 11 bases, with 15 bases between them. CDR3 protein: CASSLTAVRPAFF. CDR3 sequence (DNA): TGTGCCAGCAGTTTAACGGCAGTACGCCCGGCTTTCTTT.

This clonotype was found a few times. The CDR3 DNA reads as TGCGCCAGCAGCTTGGGAGGGCACAGGTTGAACACTGAAGCTTTCTTT. Protein: CASSLGGHRLNTEAFF. The chain carries TRBV5-1 and TRBJ1-1, with D possibly matching TRBD1 (5 bases). The ends were cut back, 0 bases at V and 0 bases at J, with 12 bases in the middle. CDR1 and CDR2 (germline): SGHRS, YFSETQ. This CDR3 has 16 residues.

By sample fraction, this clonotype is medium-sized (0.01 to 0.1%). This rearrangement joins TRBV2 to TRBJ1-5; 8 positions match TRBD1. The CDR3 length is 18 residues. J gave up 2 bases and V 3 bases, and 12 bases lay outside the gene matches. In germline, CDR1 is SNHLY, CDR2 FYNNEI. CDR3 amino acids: CASSDMDRALDGNQPQHF. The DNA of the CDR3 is TGTGCCAGCAGTGATATGGACAGGGCCTTGGATGGCAATCAGCCCCAGCATTTT.

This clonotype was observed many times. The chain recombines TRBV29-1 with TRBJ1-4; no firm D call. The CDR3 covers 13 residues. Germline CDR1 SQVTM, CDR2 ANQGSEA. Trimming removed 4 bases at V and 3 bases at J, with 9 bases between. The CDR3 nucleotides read TGCAGCGTTGTAGTCAGCGCTAATGAAAAACTGTTTTTT. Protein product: CSVVVSANEKLFF.

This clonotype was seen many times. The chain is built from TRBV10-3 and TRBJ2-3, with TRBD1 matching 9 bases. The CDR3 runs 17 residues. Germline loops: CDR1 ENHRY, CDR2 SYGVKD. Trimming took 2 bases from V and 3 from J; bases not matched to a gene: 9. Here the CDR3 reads CAISEATGGWHTDTQYF. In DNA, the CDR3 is TGTGCCATCAGTGAGGCGACAGGGGGATGGCATACAGATACGCAGTATTTT.

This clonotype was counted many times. CDR3 sequence: CASSQAKRLKYNEQFF. CDR3 nucleotide sequence: TGTGCCAGCAGCCAAGCTAAGAGACTTAAATACAATGAGCAGTTCTTC. This chain links TRBV3-1 with TRBJ2-1; D remains ambiguous. The CDR3 runs to 16 residues. Looked up from germline, CDR1 is LGHDT and CDR2 is YNNKEL (reference sequence). With 1 base removed from V and 4 bases from J, the gap between germline ends came to 14 bases.

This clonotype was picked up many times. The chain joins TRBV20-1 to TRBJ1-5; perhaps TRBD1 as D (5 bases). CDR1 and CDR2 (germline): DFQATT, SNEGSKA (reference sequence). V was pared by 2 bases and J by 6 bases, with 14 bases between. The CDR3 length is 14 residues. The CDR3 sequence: CSARPPLTAQPQHF. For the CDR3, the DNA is TGCAGTGCTAGACCCCCATTGACAGCTCAGCCCCAGCATTTT.

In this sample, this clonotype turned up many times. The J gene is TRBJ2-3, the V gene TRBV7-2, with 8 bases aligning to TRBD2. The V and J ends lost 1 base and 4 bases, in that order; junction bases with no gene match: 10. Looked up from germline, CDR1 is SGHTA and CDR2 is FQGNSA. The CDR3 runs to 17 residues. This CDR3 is CASSLVATSVGPDTQYF. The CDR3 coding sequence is TGTGCCAGCAGCTTAGTAGCGACTAGCGTAGGGCCAGATACGCAGTATTTT.

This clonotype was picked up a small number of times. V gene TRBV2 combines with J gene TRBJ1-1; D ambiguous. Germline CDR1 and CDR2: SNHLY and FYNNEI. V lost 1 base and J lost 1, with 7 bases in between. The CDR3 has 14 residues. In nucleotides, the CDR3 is TGTGCCAGCAGTGAAGGACTCCAGAACACTGAAGCTTTCTTT. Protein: CASSEGLQNTEAFF.

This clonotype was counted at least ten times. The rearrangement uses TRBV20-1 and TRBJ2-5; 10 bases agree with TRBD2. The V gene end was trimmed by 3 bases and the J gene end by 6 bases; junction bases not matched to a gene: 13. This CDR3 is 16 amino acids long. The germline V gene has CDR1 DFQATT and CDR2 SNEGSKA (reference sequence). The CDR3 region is CSARGRTSGNMKTQYF. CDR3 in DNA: TGCAGTGCTAGGGGACGGACTAGCGGAAACATGAAGACCCAGTACTTC.

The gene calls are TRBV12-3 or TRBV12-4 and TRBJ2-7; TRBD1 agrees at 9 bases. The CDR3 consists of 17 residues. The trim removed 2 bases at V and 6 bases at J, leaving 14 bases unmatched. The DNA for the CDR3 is TGTGCCAGCAGTTTAAGGATCTCGGGACAGGGAGGCAGCGAGCAGTACTTC. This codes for CASSLRISGQGGSEQYF.

The CDR3 sequence: CATSRDPGGGSPLHF. DNA for the CDR3: TGTGCCACCAGCAGAGATCCCGGGGGCGGATCACCCCTCCACTTT. The rearrangement links TRBV15 to TRBJ1-6, with a tentative D call TRBD1 (6 bases). V dropped 0 bases and J dropped 10 bases, with 13 bases sitting between them. The CDR3 is 15 amino acids. The germline V gene has CDR1 LNHNV and CDR2 YYDKDF (reference sequence).

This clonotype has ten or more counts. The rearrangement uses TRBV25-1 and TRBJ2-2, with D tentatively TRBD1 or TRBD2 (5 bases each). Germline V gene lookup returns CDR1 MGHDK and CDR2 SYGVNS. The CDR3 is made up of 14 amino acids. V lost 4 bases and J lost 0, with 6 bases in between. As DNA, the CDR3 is TGTGCCAGCAGTGGAGGGGCGAACACCGGGGAGCTGTTTTTT. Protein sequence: CASSGGANTGELFF.

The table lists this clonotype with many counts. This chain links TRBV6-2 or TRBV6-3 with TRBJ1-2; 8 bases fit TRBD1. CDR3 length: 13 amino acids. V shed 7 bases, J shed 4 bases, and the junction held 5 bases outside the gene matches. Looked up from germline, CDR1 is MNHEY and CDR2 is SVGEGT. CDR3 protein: CASTLDRAYGYTF. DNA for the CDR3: TGTGCCAGCACTTTGGACAGGGCCTATGGCTACACCTTC.

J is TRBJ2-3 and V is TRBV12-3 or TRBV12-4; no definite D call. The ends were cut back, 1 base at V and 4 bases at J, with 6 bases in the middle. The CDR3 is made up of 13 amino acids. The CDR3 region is CASSLGGSDTQYF. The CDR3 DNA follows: TGTGCCAGCAGTTTAGGTGGCTCAGATACGCAGTATTTT.

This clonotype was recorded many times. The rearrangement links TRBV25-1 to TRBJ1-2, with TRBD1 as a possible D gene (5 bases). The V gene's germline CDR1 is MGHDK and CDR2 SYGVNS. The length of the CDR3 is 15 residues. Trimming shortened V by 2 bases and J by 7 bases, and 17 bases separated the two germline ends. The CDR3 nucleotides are TGTGCCAGCAGTGAAGAACCGGGACTCTTATCTGGCTACACCTTC. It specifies CASSEEPGLLSGYTF.

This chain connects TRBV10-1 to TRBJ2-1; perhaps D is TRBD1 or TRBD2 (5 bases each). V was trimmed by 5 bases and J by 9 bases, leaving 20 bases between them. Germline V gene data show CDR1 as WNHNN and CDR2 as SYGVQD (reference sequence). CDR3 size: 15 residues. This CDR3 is CASSLRIGTHGEQFF. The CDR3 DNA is TGCGCCAGCAGTTTAAGGATAGGGACCCACGGTGAGCAGTTCTTC.

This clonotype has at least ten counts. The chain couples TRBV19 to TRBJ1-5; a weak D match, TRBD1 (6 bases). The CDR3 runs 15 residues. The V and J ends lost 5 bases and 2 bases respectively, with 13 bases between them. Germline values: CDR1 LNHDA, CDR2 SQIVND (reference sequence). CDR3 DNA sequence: TGTGCCAGTAGTTGGGGGGGCTCGGGCAATCAGCCCCAGCATTTT. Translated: CASSWGGSGNQPQHF.

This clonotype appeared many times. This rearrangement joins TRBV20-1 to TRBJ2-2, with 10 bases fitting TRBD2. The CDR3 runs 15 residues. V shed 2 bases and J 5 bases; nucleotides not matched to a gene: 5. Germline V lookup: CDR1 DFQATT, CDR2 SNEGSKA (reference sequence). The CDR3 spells CSARKIAGGTGELFF. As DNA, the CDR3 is TGCAGTGCTAGAAAAATAGCGGGAGGTACCGGGGAGCTGTTTTTT.

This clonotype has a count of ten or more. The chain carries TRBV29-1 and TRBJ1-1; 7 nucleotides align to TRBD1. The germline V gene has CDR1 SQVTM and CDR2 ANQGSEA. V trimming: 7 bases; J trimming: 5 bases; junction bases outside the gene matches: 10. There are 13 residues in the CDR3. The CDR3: CSALTGVRTEAFF. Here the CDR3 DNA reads TGCAGCGCCCTAACAGGGGTCCGGACTGAAGCTTTCTTT.

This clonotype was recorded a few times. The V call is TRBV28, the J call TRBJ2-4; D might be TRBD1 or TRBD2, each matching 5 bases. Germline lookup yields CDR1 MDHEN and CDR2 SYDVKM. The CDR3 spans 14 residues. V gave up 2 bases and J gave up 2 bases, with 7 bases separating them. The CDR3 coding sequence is TGTGCCAGCAGTTTAGGGGGAACCAAAAACATTCAGTACTTC. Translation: CASSLGGTKNIQYF.

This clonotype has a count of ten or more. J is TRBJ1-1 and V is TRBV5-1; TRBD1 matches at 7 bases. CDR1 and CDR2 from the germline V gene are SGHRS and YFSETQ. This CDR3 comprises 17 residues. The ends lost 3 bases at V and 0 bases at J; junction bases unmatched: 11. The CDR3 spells CASSSGQAGGLNTEAFF. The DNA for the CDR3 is TGCGCCAGCAGCTCCGGACAGGCGGGGGGATTGAACACTGAAGCTTTCTTT.

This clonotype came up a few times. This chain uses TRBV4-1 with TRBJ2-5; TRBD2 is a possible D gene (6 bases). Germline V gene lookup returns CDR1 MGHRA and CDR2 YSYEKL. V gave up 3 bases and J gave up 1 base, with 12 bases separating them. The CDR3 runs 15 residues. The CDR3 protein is CASSQAGLGQETQYF. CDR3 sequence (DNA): TGCGCCAGCAGCCAGGCGGGACTCGGCCAAGAGACCCAGTACTTC.